One sample yielded the 10 T cell receptor beta chains listed below, sequenced in a study of cytomegalovirus exposure and HLA in healthy donors. Primers for the PCR totalled 60 Vbeta and 13 Jbeta. Measured with immunoSEQ multiplex PCR; TCRdb has only the in-frame clones, and not every one. This sample has some 170,000 clones, with 65% to 90% found just once. Sequencing was done on a sample of PBMCs. The receptors here all came from a man aged 50-60 years in good health and CMV-seropositive.

The rearrangement joins TRBV28 to TRBJ2-1; 9 bases fit TRBD1. The ends lost 6 bases at V and 8 bases at J; junction bases unmatched: 14. Germline CDR1 is MDHEN and CDR2 is SYDVKM. The CDR3 loop spans 16 amino acids. The chain's CDR3 is CASSSNRGPTGDEQFF. DNA for the CDR3: TGTGCCAGCAGCTCTAACAGGGGGCCCACCGGGGATGAGCAGTTCTTC.

This chain joins TRBV19 and TRBJ2-7; TRBD2 matches at 8 bases. The J segment lost 2 bases and the V segment lost 1 base, leaving 1 base of the junction unmatched. The V gene's germline CDR1 is LNHDA and CDR2 SQIVND (reference sequence). This CDR3 spans 14 amino acids. The CDR3 DNA sequence: TGTGCCAGTAGTATAGCGGGGGGGACCTACGAGCAGTACTTC. It is translated as CASSIAGGTYEQYF.

This clone was recorded once. The chain couples TRBV19 to TRBJ1-6; D uncertain. CDR1 and CDR2 from the germline V gene are LNHDA and SQIVND (reference sequence). The CDR3 runs 14 residues. The V end lost 6 bases, the J end lost 9 bases, and 15 bases lay between the germline ends. CDR3 amino acids: CASSLTNRGSPLHF. CDR3 coding DNA: TGTGCCAGTAGCCTGACTAATCGAGGTTCACCCCTCCACTTT.

This chain links TRBV7-2 with TRBJ2-3, with D tentatively TRBD2 (6 bases). Germline V lookup: CDR1 SGHTA, CDR2 FQGNSA. The length of the CDR3 is 17 residues. V was cut by 2 bases and J by 4 bases, with 19 bases left in between. CDR3 sequence reads: CASSLPPYGGYSDTQYF. DNA for the CDR3: TGTGCCAGCAGCTTACCCCCTTATGGGGGGTATTCAGATACGCAGTATTTT.

As concerns this clone: An end of the junction does not agree with germline; a read error may underlie this. Other nucleotide sequences from this sample produce the same CDR3. The rearrangement joins TRBV10-3 to TRBJ2-7; 11 bases agree with TRBD2. Per the germline V gene, CDR1 is ENHRY and CDR2 is SYGVKD. The length of the CDR3 is 16 residues. Here the CDR3 reads CAISESSSGRSHEQYF. The CDR3 DNA follows: TGCGCCATCAGTGAGTCTTCTAGCGGGAGGAGCCACGAGCAGTACTTC.

This chain uses TRBV11-2 with TRBJ2-1; D is undetermined. CDR1 is SGHAT, CDR2 FQNNGV, per germline. This CDR3 is built from 11 residues. V lost 5 bases and J 4 bases, leaving 3 bases between the germline ends. The CDR3 spells CASSPYNEQFF. The CDR3 DNA follows: TGTGCCAGCAGCCCATACAATGAGCAGTTCTTC.

The chain combines TRBV28 with TRBJ1-5; 7 bases align to TRBD1. The CDR3 length is 14 residues. CDR1 and CDR2 (germline): MDHEN, SYDVKM. Trimming at V came to 7 bases and at J to 5 bases, leaving 8 bases not matched to a gene. The CDR3 DNA reads as TGTGCCAGCACAGCTCAGGGGGGAGATCAGCCCCAGCATTTT. Its protein product is CASTAQGGDQPQHF.

The chain combines TRBV5-8 with TRBJ1-5; no reliable D call. From germline, CDR1 is SGHTS and CDR2 YDEGEE. V lost 3 bases, J lost 5 bases, and 3 bases lay in between. The length of the CDR3 is 11 residues. The CDR3 loop reads CASSSDQPQHF. CDR3 DNA sequence: TGTGCCAGCAGCTCCGATCAGCCCCAGCATTTT.

The rearrangement joins TRBV10-3 to TRBJ2-7; 7 nucleotides line up with TRBD2. After removal of 3 bases from V and 5 bases from J, the junction contained 13 bases not matched to a gene. CDR3 length equals 16 residues. Germline V gene lookup returns CDR1 ENHRY and CDR2 SYGVKD. The CDR3 DNA sequence: TGTGCCATCAGTGAAAGTCTACGGGAGGAGCGTAACGAGCAGTACTTC. This translates into CAISESLREERNEQYF.

The V gene is TRBV7-2, the J gene TRBJ1-1; no definite D call. V shed 1 base and J shed 2 bases, with 8 bases lying between them. CDR1 and CDR2 from the germline V gene are SGHTA and FQGNSA. The CDR3 sequence is 14 residues long. Written as DNA, the CDR3 is TGTGCCAGCAGCTTAGTAACGGGAAACACTGAAGCTTTCTTT. Protein sequence: CASSLVTGNTEAFF. Filled out from reference TRBV7-2 and TRBJ1-1, the complete variable domain reads GAGVSQSPSNKVTEKGKDVELRCDPISGHTALYWYRQSLGQGLEFLIYFQGNSAPDKSGLPSDRFSAERTGGSVSTLTIQRTQQEDSAVYLCASSLVTGNTEAFFGQGTRLTVV.